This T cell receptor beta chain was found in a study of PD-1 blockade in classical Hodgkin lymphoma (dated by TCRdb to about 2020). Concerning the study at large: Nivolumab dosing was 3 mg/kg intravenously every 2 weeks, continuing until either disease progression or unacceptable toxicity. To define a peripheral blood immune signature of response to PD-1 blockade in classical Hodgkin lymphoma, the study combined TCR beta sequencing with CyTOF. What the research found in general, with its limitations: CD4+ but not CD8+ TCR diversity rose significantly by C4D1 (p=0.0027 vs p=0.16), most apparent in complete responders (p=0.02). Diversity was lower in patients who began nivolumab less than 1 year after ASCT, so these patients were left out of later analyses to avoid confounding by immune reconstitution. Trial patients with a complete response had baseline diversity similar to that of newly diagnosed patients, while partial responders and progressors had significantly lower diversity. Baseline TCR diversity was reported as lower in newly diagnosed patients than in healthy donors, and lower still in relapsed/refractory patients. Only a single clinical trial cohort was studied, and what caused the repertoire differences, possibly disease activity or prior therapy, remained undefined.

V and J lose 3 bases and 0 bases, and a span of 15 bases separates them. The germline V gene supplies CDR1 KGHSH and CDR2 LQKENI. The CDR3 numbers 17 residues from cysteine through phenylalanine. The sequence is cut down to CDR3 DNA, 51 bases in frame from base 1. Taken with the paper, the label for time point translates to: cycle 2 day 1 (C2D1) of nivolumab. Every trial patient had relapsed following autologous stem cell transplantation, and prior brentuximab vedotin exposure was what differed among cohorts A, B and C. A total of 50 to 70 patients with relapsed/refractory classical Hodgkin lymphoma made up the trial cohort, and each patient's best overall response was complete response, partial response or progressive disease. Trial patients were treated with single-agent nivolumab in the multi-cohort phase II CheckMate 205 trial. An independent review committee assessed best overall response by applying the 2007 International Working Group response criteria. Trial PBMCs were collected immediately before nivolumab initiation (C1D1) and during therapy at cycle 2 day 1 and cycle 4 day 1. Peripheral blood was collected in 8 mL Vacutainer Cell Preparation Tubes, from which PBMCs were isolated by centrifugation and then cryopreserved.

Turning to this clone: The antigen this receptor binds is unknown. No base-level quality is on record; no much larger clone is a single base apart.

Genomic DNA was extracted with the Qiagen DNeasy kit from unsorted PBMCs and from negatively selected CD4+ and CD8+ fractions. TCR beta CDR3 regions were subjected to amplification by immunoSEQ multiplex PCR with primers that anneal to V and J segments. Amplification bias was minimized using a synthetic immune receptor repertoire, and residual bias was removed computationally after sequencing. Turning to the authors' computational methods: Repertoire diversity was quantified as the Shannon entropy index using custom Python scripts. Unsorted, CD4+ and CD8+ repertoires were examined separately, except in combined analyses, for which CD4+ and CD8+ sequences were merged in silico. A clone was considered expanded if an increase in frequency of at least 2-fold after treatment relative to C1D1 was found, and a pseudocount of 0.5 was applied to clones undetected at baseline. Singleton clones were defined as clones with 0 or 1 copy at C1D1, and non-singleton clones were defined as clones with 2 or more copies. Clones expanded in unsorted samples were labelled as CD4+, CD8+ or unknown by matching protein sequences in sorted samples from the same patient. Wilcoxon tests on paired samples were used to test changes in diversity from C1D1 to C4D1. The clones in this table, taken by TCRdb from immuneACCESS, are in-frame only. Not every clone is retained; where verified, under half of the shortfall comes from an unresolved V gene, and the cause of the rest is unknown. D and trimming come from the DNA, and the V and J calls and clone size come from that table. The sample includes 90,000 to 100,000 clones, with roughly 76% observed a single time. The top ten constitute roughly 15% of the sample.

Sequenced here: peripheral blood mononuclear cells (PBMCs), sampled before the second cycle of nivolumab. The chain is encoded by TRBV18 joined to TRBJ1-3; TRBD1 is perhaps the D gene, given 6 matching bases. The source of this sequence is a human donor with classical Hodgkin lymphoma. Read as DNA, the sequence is TGTGCCAGCTCACCCGGGGGGCAGGCCGGCTCTGGAAACACCATATATTTT. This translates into CASSPGGQAGSGNTIYF.